The entry below gives a single TCR beta chain sequence along with its context. Antigen: not known. This sample was included in a study of T cell responses to AZD1222 COVID-19 vaccine. The overall study: Doses given second, at about 4 or about 12 weeks, were pooled.

The V gene lost 3 bases and the J gene lost 4 bases, with 9 bases spanning the gap. The CDR3 extends over 13 amino acids. Germline V gene sequence: CDR1 MGHDK, CDR2 SYGVNS. General study findings and limits: Vaccine-associated CD4 TCRs ranged over spike, dominating at 160-218 and 743-854. White British ancestry dominated among donors, who included more females, and clonal diversity was possibly underestimated. Close to half of spike-specific TCRs reportedly recognize unmutated variant regions.

Here immunoSEQ multiplex PCR was the method, and the copy in TCRdb shows in-frame clones only, minus some. The data show more than 110,000 clones, over 90% seen once. This specimen was peripheral blood, taken on day 0 of AZD1222 vaccination. The chain carries TRBV25-1 and TRBJ1-2; unclear D gene. The origin of this receptor is an adult in good health. CDR3 sequence (DNA): TGTGCCAGCAGTGACACCCCCAGCTATGGCTACACCTTC. Its protein product is CASSDTPSYGYTF.